Presented here are 7 T cell receptor beta chains from one specimen sequenced in a study of cytomegalovirus exposure and HLA in healthy donors. Vbeta (60) and Jbeta (13) primers were used in the PCR. The data were produced by immunoSEQ multiplex PCR, yet TCRdb's version contains in-frame clones alone and is incomplete. The sample carries about 180,000 clones, roughly 82% recorded once. Material for sequencing was PBMCs. The receptors were sampled from a woman aged 45-65 years in good health and CMV-seronegative.

This clone has just one count. V usage is TRBV6-1 and J usage is TRBJ1-5, with TRBD1 as a possible D gene (5 bases). This CDR3 spans 18 amino acids. The V gene's germline CDR1 is MNHNS and CDR2 SASEGT. The ends were cut back, 0 bases at V and 5 bases at J, with 20 bases in the middle. The CDR3 sequence is CASSEALVGDSFHQPQHF. The CDR3 DNA reads as TGTGCCAGCAGTGAAGCGCTTGTGGGTGACAGTTTCCATCAGCCCCAGCATTTT.

This chain uses TRBV10-3 with TRBJ1-5; 8 bases line up with TRBD1. Germline V gene data show CDR1 as ENHRY and CDR2 as SYGVKD. This CDR3 is 15 amino acids long. J lost 6 bases, V lost 2 bases, and 6 bases had no gene match. The CDR3 nucleotides are TGTGCCATCAGTGAGGGACAGGGAAGGGGTCAGCCCCAGCATTTT. Translated, it gives CAISEGQGRGQPQHF.

The chain employs TRBV4-1 and TRBJ2-1, with D perhaps TRBD2 (6 bases). Between the trimmed V and J ends, which lost 4 bases and 12 bases, there was a span of 19 bases. This CDR3 has 14 amino acids. Germline values: CDR1 MGHRA, CDR2 YSYEKL. CDR3 sequence: CASSLLGEEGGQFF. CDR3 DNA sequence: TGCGCCAGCAGCCTACTCGGGGAAGAGGGAGGGCAGTTCTTC.

J is TRBJ2-7 and V is TRBV19; possibly TRBD1 for D (6 bases). The V and J ends lost 8 bases and 2 bases respectively, with 13 bases between them. The CDR3 runs to 13 residues. Germline-derived CDR1 and CDR2 are LNHDA and SQIVND (reference sequence). The CDR3 spells CASGRDTTYEQYF. The CDR3 nucleotides read TGTGCCAGTGGCCGGGACACCACCTACGAGCAGTACTTC.

The chain couples TRBV9 to TRBJ2-7, with D perhaps TRBD1 (6 bases). Per germline, CDR1 SGDLS and CDR2 YYNGEE. V lost 3 bases to trimming and J lost 4 bases, with 14 bases between them. The CDR3 sequence is 14 residues long. CDR3 nucleotides: TGTGCCAGCAGCGGAGACAGGCCGATATACGAGCAGTACTTC. Protein: CASSGDRPIYEQYF.

This chain links TRBV19 with TRBJ1-5; D is perhaps TRBD1 (5 bases). CDR3 size: 13 residues. The germline V gene encodes CDR1 LNHDA and CDR2 SQIVND (reference sequence). The germline V and J ends were trimmed by 7 bases and 9 bases, with 16 bases remaining between them. CDR3 amino acids: CASTLGAFGPQHF. In DNA, the CDR3 is TGTGCCAGTACCCTAGGGGCTTTCGGGCCCCAGCATTTT.

The rearrangement joins TRBV9 to TRBJ1-2; TRBD1 matches 10 bases. In germline, CDR1 is SGDLS, CDR2 YYNGEE. J gave up 2 bases and V 4 bases, and 8 bases lay outside the gene matches. The CDR3 extends over 16 amino acids. The CDR3 DNA follows: TGTGCCAGCAGCCCAACGGCGGGACAGGGGAACTATGGCTACACCTTC. Protein sequence: CASSPTAGQGNYGYTF.